Listed below are T cell receptor beta chains from one sample, sequenced in a study of regulatory T cells in long-lasting Graves disease. MiXCR, applied by TCRdb to the multiplex PCR reads, yields one record per CDR3 protein. Of approximately 440,000 distinct CDR3 sequences in the sample, 23% were seen once. The source was peripheral blood mononuclear cells (PBMCs), collected when the disease was refractory, from a patient treated with antithyroid drugs. The source of these receptors is a female donor with Graves disease. The CDR3 runs from the conserved cysteine through the conserved F or W. A D gene is named only where the DNA matches it firmly. Not every row has a clone size; where given, it reads once, few, many or a size class.

>TRBV12-3/TRBV12-4|TRBJ1-2|-|13|TRBD1
TGTGCCAGCAGCCGACAGGGCCCCTATGGCTACACCTTC
CASSRQGPYGYTF
>TRBV27|TRBJ1-1|-|19|TRBD1
TGTGCCAGCAGTTCATTGAATTCGGACAGGGGACCTACGGACACTGAAGCTTTCTTT
CASSSLNSDRGPTDTEAFF
>TRBV20-1|TRBJ1-1|-|13|-
TGCAGTGCTAGGGTCGGGACCACCCAGGGGGCTTTCTTT
CSARVGTTQGAFF
>TRBV7-8|TRBJ2-2|few|16|TRBD2
TGTGCCAGCAGCCCGGGAGTAGCGGGAAACACCGGGGAGCTGTTTTTT
CASSPGVAGNTGELFF
>TRBV2|TRBJ2-3|few|15|-
TGTGCCAGCAGTGCATTCCCGTCTAGCACAGATACGCAGTATTTT
CASSAFPSSTDTQYF
>TRBV6-1|TRBJ1-6|many|13|-
TGTGCCAGCAGTGAGTCCTTCAATTCACCCCTCCACTTT
CASSESFNSPLHF
>TRBV2|TRBJ1-2|many|14|-
TGTGCCAGCAGTGAATATCAGGGACCCTATGGCTACACCTTC
CASSEYQGPYGYTF
>TRBV29-1|TRBJ2-7|-|11|-
TGCAGCGTCCGATACTACTACGAGCAGTACTTC
CSVRYYYEQYF
>TRBV11-2|TRBJ2-2|many|16|TRBD2
TGTGCCAGCAGCTTAATTGGGACTAGCGGTACCGGGGAGCTGTTTTTT
CASSLIGTSGTGELFF
>TRBV5-6|TRBJ1-3|few|16|TRBD1
TGTGCCAGCAGCACTCCGGGACAGGGGGCGGGAAACACCATATATTTT
CASSTPGQGAGNTIYF
>TRBV20-1|TRBJ1-6|many|14|-
TGCAGTGCTACCTCAGGGGCGGATAATTCACCCCTCCACTTT
CSATSGADNSPLHF
>TRBV7-2|TRBJ2-2|few|16|TRBD2
TGTGCCAGCAGCCGCAAACTAGCGGGAGCCACCGGGGAGCTGTTTTTT
CASSRKLAGATGELFF
>TRBV19|TRBJ1-5|-|15|TRBD1
TGTGCCAGTAGCATGGGACAGGGGAGCAATCAGCCCCAGCATTTT
CASSMGQGSNQPQHF
>TRBV19|TRBJ2-7|-|15|TRBD2
TGTGCCAGTAGTTTTAGCGGGAGTGGTCCCTACGAGCAGTACTTC
CASSFSGSGPYEQYF
>TRBV20-1|TRBJ1-2|-|14|TRBD1
TGCAGTGCTAGTCTTACTTCAGGGGGATATGGCTACACCTTC
CSASLTSGGYGYTF
>TRBV18|TRBJ2-7|-|16|-
TGTGCCAGCTCACTAGAAGAGGCCCAGGTGGCCTACGAGCAGTACTTC
CASSLEEAQVAYEQYF
>TRBV28|TRBJ1-1|many|13|-
TGTGCCATCCAGGGCATTCGGGCCACTGAAGCTTTCTTT
CAIQGIRATEAFF
>TRBV27|TRBJ2-2|few|17|TRBD2
TGTGCCAGCTCAGTTTTCGGGACTAGCGGGAGTCCCGGGGAGCTGTTTTTT
CASSVFGTSGSPGELFF
>TRBV28|TRBJ2-7|-|14|TRBD1
TGTGCCAGCTCTGCGACAGGGAGACGCTACGAGCAGTACTTC
CASSATGRRYEQYF
>TRBV28|TRBJ1-5|many|14|-
TGTGCCAGCAGTCCCGGACGGGCGGGCCAGCCCCAGCATTTT
CASSPGRAGQPQHF
>TRBV3-1|TRBJ2-7|-|13|-
TGTGCCAGCAGTCGGACAAGGACCTACGAGCAGTACTTC
CASSRTRTYEQYF
>TRBV11-2|TRBJ1-2|many|16|TRBD1
TGTGCCAGCAGCCCAATACAGGGGAACCCCCACTATGGCTACACCTTC
CASSPIQGNPHYGYTF
>TRBV7-6|TRBJ2-1|-|15|-
TGTGCCAGCAGCTTAAGGCCAGGCGCCCACAATGAGCAGTTCTTC
CASSLRPGAHNEQFF
>TRBV6-9|TRBJ2-7|few|16|-
TGTGCCAGCAGCTATACGGGGCTCCGGCAGTCCTACGAGCAGTACTTC
CASSYTGLRQSYEQYF
>TRBV7-3|TRBJ1-1|few|16|-
TGTGCCAGCAGCTTAGAAAGACGCGGACGACGCACTGAAGCTTTCTTT
CASSLERRGRRTEAFF
>TRBV6-1|TRBJ2-2|-|16|TRBD1
TGTGCCAGCAGGGTCCCGGGACAGGGTCTCACCGGGGAGCTGTTTTTT
CASRVPGQGLTGELFF
>TRBV9|TRBJ1-2|-|14|-
TGTGCCAGCAGCGTAGGCATACAGGTATCCGGCTACACCTTC
CASSVGIQVSGYTF
>TRBV28|TRBJ2-7|many|16|TRBD1
TGTGCCAGCAGAAAACCAGGGGGTCGCATCTCCTACGAGCAGTACTTC
CASRKPGGRISYEQYF
>TRBV11-2|TRBJ1-1|few|18|-
TGTGCCAGCAGCTTATACTTGGGGAACAGGATACCGAACACTGAAGCTTTCTTT
CASSLYLGNRIPNTEAFF
>TRBV6-2/TRBV6-3|TRBJ2-7|few|13|-
TGTGCCAGCAGCCCCTTTGGGGGGTACGAGCAGTACTTC
CASSPFGGYEQYF